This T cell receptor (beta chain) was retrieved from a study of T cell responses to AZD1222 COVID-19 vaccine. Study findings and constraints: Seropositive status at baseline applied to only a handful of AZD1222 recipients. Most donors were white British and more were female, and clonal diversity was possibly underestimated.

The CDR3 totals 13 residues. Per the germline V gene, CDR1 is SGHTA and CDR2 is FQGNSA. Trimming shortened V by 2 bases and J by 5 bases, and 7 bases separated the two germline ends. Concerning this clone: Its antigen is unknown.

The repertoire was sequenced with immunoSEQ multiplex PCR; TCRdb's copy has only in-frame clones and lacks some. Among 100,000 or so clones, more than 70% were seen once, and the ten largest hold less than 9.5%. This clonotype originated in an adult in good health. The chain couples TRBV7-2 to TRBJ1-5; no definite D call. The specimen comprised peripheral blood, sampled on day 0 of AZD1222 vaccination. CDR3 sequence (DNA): TGTGCCAGCAGCTTAACTAGATATCAGCCCCAGCATTTT. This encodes CASSLTRYQPQHF.